Listed here are 23 T cell receptor beta chains from one sample, sequenced in a study of response to subunit inactivated influenza vaccine. TCRdb ran MiXCR on the RT-PCR reads and lists one entry per CDR3 protein. The sample contains around 600,000 distinct CDR3 sequences, around 11% of which appear only once. Another study also made use of these data, one on T cells expressing NK-cell markers. That paper notes: Beta-chain TCR cDNA was generated via 5'RACE template switching with UMIs.

The material was PBMCs from blood, obtained on the day of vaccination. Source of these receptors: a man aged 45-60 years who received an inactivated influenza vaccine.

In its sample, this clonotype was seen a few times. This chain connects TRBV14 to TRBJ1-1; possible D gene TRBD1, 5 bases. V lost 6 bases and J lost 0, with 23 bases in between. Germline loops: CDR1 SGHDN, CDR2 FVKESK. The CDR3 length is 18 residues. Here the CDR3 DNA reads TGTGCCAGCAGTAAGAAGGGGACCTTCAGTATCCTGAACACTGAAGCTTTCTTT. It translates to CASSKKGTFSILNTEAFF.

This clonotype has a handful of counts. The rearrangement uses TRBV5-1 and TRBJ2-5; the match to TRBD1 covers 7 bases. Germline CDR1 and CDR2: SGHRS and YFSETQ. This CDR3 spans 17 amino acids. The V segment lost 0 bases and the J segment 4 bases; nucleotides outside the gene matches: 12. The CDR3 DNA follows: TGCGCCAGCAGCTTGGCCTCCGCGACAGGGATGGGAGAGACCCAGTACTTC. Translated: CASSLASATGMGETQYF.

This clonotype was observed a handful of times. The CDR3 bases are TGTGCCAGCAGTTTAAGGGTCTGGGGGAGAGGTTCCTACGAGCAGTACTTC. It translates to CASSLRVWGRGSYEQYF. The V gene is TRBV12-3 or TRBV12-4, the J gene TRBJ2-7, with D tentatively TRBD1 or TRBD2 (5 bases each). V lost 2 bases and J 1 base, leaving 18 bases between the germline ends. This CDR3 comprises 17 residues.

Worth noting for this clonotype: This could be a read error, since a much larger clone is one nucleotide away. This sequence joins TRBV7-9 and TRBJ2-1; D might be TRBD1 (6 bases). This CDR3 contains 14 residues. Germline V gene data show CDR1 as SEHNR and CDR2 as FQNEAQ (reference sequence). V lost 3 bases and J lost 2, with 8 bases in between. The CDR3 coding sequence is TGTGCCAGCAGCTTCCGGGACACCTACAATGAGCAGTTCTTC. Residues: CASSFRDTYNEQFF.

This clonotype was counted ten times or more. This chain links TRBV12-3 or TRBV12-4 with TRBJ1-1; 8 bases line up with TRBD1. V lost 7 bases and J lost 6; bases outside the gene matches: 10. The CDR3 runs 14 residues. For the CDR3, the DNA is TGTGCCAGCACTCTACAGGGGGGGAGTGCTGAAGCTTTCTTT. Encoded protein: CASTLQGGSAEAFF.

The V and J genes are TRBV12-3 or TRBV12-4 and TRBJ2-7, with D perhaps matching TRBD1 or TRBD2 (5 bases each). The CDR3 is made up of 15 amino acids. Trimming stripped 5 bases from V and 5 bases from J, with 19 bases between. Here the CDR3 DNA reads TGTGCCAGCAGTCTATCTTTGGGGGAGCTAAACGAGCAGTACTTC. Its protein is CASSLSLGELNEQYF.

This clonotype showed up just a few times. The chain recombines TRBV12-3 or TRBV12-4 with TRBJ1-2; unclear D gene. Trimming took off 7 bases at V and 4 bases at J, with 16 bases between the two ends. The CDR3 length is 14 residues. CDR3 protein: CASKNSVTGYGYTF. CDR3 nucleotide sequence: TGTGCCAGCAAGAACAGCGTCACGGGCTATGGCTACACCTTC.

This clonotype was counted at least ten times. The chain has TRBV12-3 or TRBV12-4 and TRBJ2-2; TRBD2 aligns across 10 bases. The J segment lost 4 bases and the V segment lost 4 bases, leaving 9 bases of the junction unmatched. The CDR3 length is 17 residues. DNA for the CDR3: TGTGCCAGCAGTTCCTATACTAGCGGGGATCTCACCGGGGAGCTGTTTTTT. Amino acids: CASSSYTSGDLTGELFF.

In its sample, this clonotype was seen a few times. The J gene is TRBJ2-7, the V gene TRBV3-1; D is perhaps TRBD1 (6 bases). The ends were cut back, 5 bases at V and 6 bases at J, with 14 bases in the middle. The CDR3 has 13 residues. The germline V gene has CDR1 LGHDT and CDR2 YNNKEL (reference sequence). The CDR3 here is CASSGGSSAEQYF. The CDR3 bases are TGTGCCAGCAGCGGGGGCTCATCGGCCGAGCAGTACTTC.

A remark on this clonotype: The junction shows a germline mismatch at one end, possibly a read error. The chain recombines TRBV6-5 with TRBJ2-7, with 7 bases matching TRBD2. Germline CDR1 MNHEY, CDR2 SVGAGI. The CDR3 is made up of 16 amino acids. The CDR3, as DNA: TGTGCCAGCACTTACAGCGGGGCCGACTTATCCTACGAGCAGTACTTC. The encoded protein is CASTYSGADLSYEQYF.

This clonotype was observed a few times. J is TRBJ2-2 and V is TRBV29-1, with 7 bases identical to TRBD1. From germline, CDR1 is SQVTM and CDR2 ANQGSEA. This CDR3 spans 14 amino acids. V trimming: 4 bases; J trimming: 6 bases; junction bases outside the gene matches: 8. The CDR3 sequence: CSVALTGVAGELFF. CDR3 nucleotides: TGCAGCGTTGCCTTAACAGGGGTGGCCGGGGAGCTGTTTTTT.

This clonotype has more than one count but fewer than ten. The gene calls are TRBV2 and TRBJ2-7; no definite D call. The germline V gene has CDR1 SNHLY and CDR2 FYNNEI. The CDR3 is made up of 11 amino acids. Trimming took off 8 bases at V and 2 bases at J, with 7 bases between the two ends. The CDR3 region has the DNA TGTGCCAGCGCCCGGGCCTACGAGCAGTACTTC. It translates to CASARAYEQYF.

This clonotype has a handful of counts. This chain links TRBV5-5 with TRBJ2-6, with D unclear. CDR3 length equals 16 residues. The germline V gene has CDR1 SGHKS and CDR2 YYEKEE (reference sequence). Trimming pared 5 bases from V and 3 bases from J, leaving 15 bases between. For the CDR3, the DNA is TGTGCCAGCAGAGTAGATCACGCCGTTGGGGCCAACGTCCTGACTTTC. This translates into CASRVDHAVGANVLTF. The complete variable domain, with remaining parts taken from reference TRBV5-5 and TRBJ2-6, reads DAGVTQSPTHLIKTRGQQVTLRCSPISGHKSVSWYQQVLGQGPQFIFQYYEKEERGRGNFPDRFSARQFPNYSSELNVNALLLGDSALYLCASRVDHAVGANVLTFGAGSRLTVL.

This rearrangement joins TRBV6-6 to TRBJ1-2; a possible D gene is TRBD1 (6 bases). The CDR3 extends over 13 amino acids. The germline gives CDR1 MNHNY, CDR2 SVGAGI (reference sequence). Trimming took 4 bases from V and 8 from J, leaving 14 bases between them. The CDR3 loop reads CASSLRGSVGYTF. The CDR3 nucleotides are TGTGCCAGCAGTTTAAGGGGGTCAGTAGGCTACACCTTC.

Worth noting for this clonotype: Germline and junction disagree at one end, which may indicate a read error. The genes are TRBV20-1 and TRBJ1-3; D ambiguous. Germline CDR1 and CDR2: DFQATT and SNEGSKA (reference sequence). The CDR3 totals 14 residues. CDR3 sequence reads: CSAREGYRGKTIYF. CDR3 nucleotides: TGCAGTGCTAGAGAGGGGTATCGTGGAAAGACCATATATTTT.

The chain uses TRBV11-2 and TRBJ2-3, with 10 bases lining up with TRBD2. The trim removed 0 bases at V and 5 bases at J, leaving 8 bases unmatched. CDR1 is SGHAT, CDR2 FQNNGV, per germline. The CDR3 has 17 residues. The CDR3 protein is CASSLDSAGGGIDTQYF. In DNA form, the CDR3 reads TGTGCCAGCAGCTTAGATTCAGCGGGGGGGGGCATAGATACGCAGTATTTT.

V and J are TRBV3-1 and TRBJ2-1; 8 positions agree with TRBD2. The CDR3 is 15 amino acids. After removal of 5 bases from V and 4 bases from J, the junction contained 7 bases not matched to a gene. Germline values: CDR1 LGHDT, CDR2 YNNKEL (reference sequence). As DNA, the CDR3 is TGTGCCAGCAGCAGTAGCGGGGCTGGATACAATGAGCAGTTCTTC. As protein: CASSSSGAGYNEQFF.

This clonotype was observed a few times. The chain couples TRBV28 to TRBJ1-2; D might be TRBD1 (6 bases). CDR3 size: 12 residues. Trimming left V 5 bases short and J 6 bases short, with 10 bases between. The germline V gene encodes CDR1 MDHEN and CDR2 SYDVKM. Here the CDR3 DNA reads TGTGCCAGCAGTGCTTACAGGGATGGCTACACCTTC. Translation gives CASSAYRDGYTF.

This clonotype was counted only a few times. The V gene is TRBV5-6, the J gene TRBJ2-3; 10 nucleotides agree with TRBD1. The CDR3 has 16 amino acids. Trimming took 5 bases from V and 3 from J; bases not matched to a gene: 9. Germline loops: CDR1 SGHDT, CDR2 YYEEEE. In DNA, the CDR3 is TGTGCCAGCAGAAATCTCGGGACAGGGGCGACAGATACGCAGTATTTT. Translation: CASRNLGTGATDTQYF. Variable domain in full (rest from reference TRBV5-6 and TRBJ2-3): DAGVTQSPTHLIKTRGQQVTLRCSPKSGHDTVSWYQQALGQGPQFIFQYYEEEERQRGNFPDRFSGHQFPNYSSELNVNALLLGDSALYLCASRNLGTGATDTQYFGPGTRLTVL.

This sequence joins TRBV14 and TRBJ2-1; D not certain. Germline V gene lookup returns CDR1 SGHDN and CDR2 FVKESK. The CDR3 totals 12 residues. V was clipped by 3 bases and J by 7 bases, with 7 bases between them. The CDR3 DNA sequence: TGTGCCAGCAGCCATCGTTTGAATGAGCAGTTCTTC. It encodes CASSHRLNEQFF.

The chain joins TRBV10-3 to TRBJ2-2; 9 bases are a match to TRBD2. The ends lost 8 bases at V and 5 bases at J; junction bases unmatched: 6. CDR1 and CDR2 (germline): ENHRY, SYGVKD. The CDR3 runs to 14 residues. CDR3 nucleotide sequence: TGTGCCATCTTGGCGGGGGGGCGGACCGGGGAGCTGTTTTTT. As protein: CAILAGGRTGELFF.

This clonotype was picked up many times. V and J are TRBV20-1 and TRBJ2-2, with a weak D call TRBD1 (6 bases). The CDR3 extends over 17 amino acids. Germline values: CDR1 DFQATT, CDR2 SNEGSKA (reference sequence). V was pared by 0 bases and J by 1 base, with 15 bases between. Written as DNA, the CDR3 is TGCAGTGCTAGAGATTTTATGCAGGGGAAGAACACCGGGGAGCTGTTTTTT. Its protein is CSARDFMQGKNTGELFF.

CDR3 sequence (DNA): TGTGCCAGCAGCCAAGACAGGCTCTATGGCTACACCTTC. Translation: CASSQDRLYGYTF. The chain has TRBV3-1 and TRBJ1-2; the D is unclear. V lost 0 bases, J lost 4 bases, and 6 bases lay in between. The germline gives CDR1 LGHDT, CDR2 YNNKEL (reference sequence). CDR3 length: 13 residues.